This entry lists 32 T cell receptor beta chains sequenced from one sample in a study of CXCR3-negative and CXCR3-positive naive CD8 T cells (dated by TCRdb to the late 2010s). The instrument given in TCRdb is NextSeq 550. The Human TCR Profiling Kit (MiLaboratory) was used to prepare UMI-labeled 5' RACE TRB cDNA libraries. TCRdb reprocessed the reads, reporting each CDR3 protein sequence once and no DNA. The record for this sample contains some 130,000 distinct CDR3 sequences. Clones ranked in the top ten supply about 0.48% of the sample. Sequenced: naive CXCR3- CD8+ T cells from blood. In the paper's terms, the cell subset or site label means: CD45RO-CCR7+CD27+CD95- naive CD8+ T cells lacking CXCR3 (TNR3-). Every receptor here comes from a human donor in good health. Some clones in this sample may be carry-over from other donors' samples.

The CDR3 spells CASSPGQSSGANVLTF. V and J are TRBV27 and TRBJ2-6; TCRdb lists TRBD1, though no DNA is available to test this call. The CDR3 sequence is 16 residues long. The germline CDR1 and CDR2 sequences are MNHEY and SMNVEV (reference sequence).

The chain has TRBV18 and TRBJ2-1; TCRdb picks TRBD2, but there is no DNA to check that call. The germline gives CDR1 KGHSH, CDR2 LQKENI. The CDR3 has 17 amino acids. The CDR3 here is CASSPPLAGRGYNEQFF.

The chain recombines TRBV12-3 or TRBV12-4 with TRBJ2-7; the TCRdb D gene call, TRBD2, has no DNA to confirm it. The CDR3 contains 15 residues. CDR3 sequence reads: CASCGGRRGDYEQYF.

The chain combines TRBV27 with TRBJ2-7; the D call of TRBD1 rests on TCRdb alone, since no DNA is present to check it. CDR1 is MNHEY and CDR2 is SMNVEV in the germline V gene (reference sequence). The CDR3 length is 14 residues. The CDR3 protein is CASSAGQLTYEQYF.

The chain joins TRBV5-6 to TRBJ2-1. Germline assignment: CDR1 SGHDT and CDR2 YYEEEE. The CDR3 runs 12 residues. The CDR3 is CASSSQNNEQFF.

The rearrangement links TRBV12-5 to TRBJ2-3; no DNA is available, so the TRBD2 call from TCRdb remains unchecked. The germline CDR1 and CDR2 sequences are LGHNT and FRNRAP. The CDR3 runs 14 residues. This CDR3 is CAGGEGTNTDTQYF.

This chain joins TRBV7-9 and TRBJ2-5; lacking DNA, the TRBD1 call made by TCRdb goes unchecked. The CDR3 length is 14 residues. CDR1 SEHNR and CDR2 FQNEAQ come from the germline V gene (reference sequence). This CDR3 is CASSLLTGQETQYF.

This chain joins TRBV28 and TRBJ1-2; TCRdb's D call of TRBD1 is untestable without DNA. Germline V gene sequence: CDR1 MDHEN, CDR2 SYDVKM. The length of the CDR3 is 18 residues. The CDR3 sequence is CASSFDIGAGDTNYGYTF.

J is TRBJ2-1 and V is TRBV29-1. The CDR3 is 13 residues long. The germline CDR1 and CDR2 sequences are SQVTM and ANQGSEA. CDR3 protein: CSVEGRPNNEQFF.

The J gene is TRBJ1-2, the V gene TRBV6-6; TCRdb proposes TRBD1, but this gene call is untestable without DNA. The germline gives CDR1 MNHNY, CDR2 SVGAGI (reference sequence). The CDR3 has 16 residues. Here the CDR3 reads CASSYSPGQGIYGYTF.

The chain has TRBV7-9 and TRBJ2-1. Germline-derived CDR1 and CDR2 are SEHNR and FQNEAQ (reference sequence). The CDR3 spans 13 residues. Here the CDR3 reads CASSLGQYNEQFF.

The genes are TRBV10-2 and TRBJ2-5; TCRdb reports TRBD2, a call that lacks DNA to check it against. Germline V gene sequence: CDR1 WSHSY, CDR2 SAAADI. This CDR3 comprises 14 residues. This chain's CDR3 is CASKERGARKTQYF.

The chain joins TRBV7-9 to TRBJ2-1; with no DNA, the TCRdb D assignment of TRBD1 cannot be verified. The CDR3 has 17 amino acids. Germline V CDR1 and CDR2: SEHNR, FQNEAQ (reference sequence). The CDR3 sequence: CASSLPKTGVSYNEQFF.

The chain has TRBV29-1 and TRBJ1-2; absent DNA, TCRdb's TRBD1 call cannot be checked. CDR3 size: 15 residues. Germline CDR1 SQVTM, CDR2 ANQGSEA. The CDR3 is CSVEPPEGFHLGYTF.

The chain joins TRBV2 to TRBJ2-2; TCRdb indicates TRBD2, and absent DNA this call remains unverified. The CDR3 extends over 13 amino acids. Germline lookup yields CDR1 SNHLY and CDR2 FYNNEI. CDR3 sequence reads: CASSGGGTGELFF.

This chain links TRBV12-3 or TRBV12-4 with TRBJ1-1; TCRdb designates TRBD1, a call that cannot be tested without DNA. This CDR3 has 13 residues. The CDR3 sequence: CAGRLTGIVEAFF.

The chain uses TRBV29-1 and TRBJ2-7; as DNA is missing, the TRBD2 call by TCRdb cannot be tested. The germline gives CDR1 SQVTM, CDR2 ANQGSEA. The CDR3 contains 17 residues. CDR3 protein: CSVEDPGTSFLPGEQYF.

The chain links TRBV12-3 or TRBV12-4 to TRBJ1-5; TCRdb names TRBD1, which stays unverified in the absence of DNA. CDR3 length equals 15 residues. The CDR3 spells CASSKTGLLNQPQHF.

The J gene is TRBJ2-7, the V gene TRBV7-9; TCRdb's D call, TRBD2, is unchecked because there is no DNA. The germline V gene has CDR1 SEHNR and CDR2 FQNEAQ (reference sequence). The CDR3 has 16 amino acids. The chain's CDR3 is CASSSPSGGTTYEQYF.

V and J are TRBV5-1 and TRBJ2-7; the TRBD1 assignment by TCRdb is unverifiable without DNA. This CDR3 comprises 16 residues. CDR1 and CDR2 (germline): SGHRS, YFSETQ. The CDR3 sequence is CASSSGPGRGSYEQYF.

This rearrangement joins TRBV20-1 to TRBJ2-7. CDR3 size: 15 residues. Germline CDR1 and CDR2: DFQATT and SNEGSKA (reference sequence). This chain's CDR3 is CSARDDLGFSYEQYF.

This sequence joins TRBV20-1 and TRBJ2-7; the D gene TCRdb calls, TRBD2, cannot be checked with no DNA. The CDR3 spans 16 residues. Germline CDR1 and CDR2: DFQATT and SNEGSKA (reference sequence). The CDR3 here is CSAIDSAGGPLYEQYF.

The rearrangement joins TRBV15 to TRBJ2-7. Germline-derived CDR1 and CDR2 are LNHNV and YYDKDF (reference sequence). The CDR3 totals 14 residues. The CDR3 sequence: CATSSRGGSYEQYF.

This chain's CDR3 is CASSQTFRGRLSYEQYF. The chain combines TRBV5-1 with TRBJ2-7; the D gene TCRdb calls, TRBD1, cannot be checked with no DNA. Germline CDR1 SGHRS, CDR2 YFSETQ. This CDR3 has 17 amino acids.

This chain joins TRBV27 and TRBJ2-3; TCRdb selects TRBD2, and the lack of DNA leaves this call unchecked. CDR1 is MNHEY and CDR2 is SMNVEV in the germline V gene (reference sequence). The length of the CDR3 is 15 residues. Here the CDR3 reads CASSFTGRPADTQYF.

The rearrangement uses TRBV7-9 and TRBJ2-5; TCRdb reports TRBD2, a call that lacks DNA to check it against. In germline, CDR1 is SEHNR, CDR2 FQNEAQ (reference sequence). This CDR3 region has 16 residues. The CDR3 here is CASSRGPAGEWETQYF.

CDR3 sequence: CASSLRVGADTQYF. This chain connects TRBV11-2 to TRBJ2-3. The CDR3 has 14 amino acids. Germline values: CDR1 SGHAT, CDR2 FQNNGV.

The genes are TRBV7-9 and TRBJ2-5. The CDR3 totals 15 residues. Per the germline V gene, CDR1 is SEHNR and CDR2 is FQNEAQ (reference sequence). CDR3 in amino acids: CASSLLTRLRETQYF.

The chain links TRBV6-5 to TRBJ1-2; TCRdb picks TRBD1, but there is no DNA to check that call. There are 13 residues in the CDR3. Germline V gene sequence: CDR1 MNHEY, CDR2 SVGAGI. The CDR3 here is CASSPGGGNGYTF.

V gene TRBV29-1 combines with J gene TRBJ2-1; TCRdb selects TRBD1, and the lack of DNA leaves this call unchecked. This CDR3 contains 16 residues. Germline CDR1 reads SQVTM; CDR2 reads ANQGSEA. CDR3: CSALDFGTGVSGEQFF.

The chain joins TRBV4-1 to TRBJ2-2; TCRdb calls TRBD1, which cannot be checked without DNA. This CDR3 has 17 residues. Germline lookup yields CDR1 MGHRA and CDR2 YSYEKL. CDR3 region: CASSQETEGRNTGELFF.

V and J are TRBV29-1 and TRBJ2-7; TCRdb calls TRBD1, which cannot be checked without DNA. Germline values: CDR1 SQVTM, CDR2 ANQGSEA. The CDR3 extends over 13 amino acids. The CDR3 spells CSVAIQGADEQYF.